The entry that follows covers one TCR beta chain sequence. What it binds is unknown. This sample is drawn from a study of T cell responses to AZD1222 COVID-19 vaccine. Findings and limits, study-wide: CD4 TCRs associated with vaccination spanned spike, dominating at 160-218 and 743-854. The reported proportion of spike-specific TCRs targeting unmutated variant regions was nearly half. Donors, mostly white British, included more females; clonal diversity was possibly underestimated.

The CDR3 contains 13 residues. Looked up from germline, CDR1 is SGDLS and CDR2 is YYNGEE. Trimming removed 4 bases at V and 3 bases at J, with 10 bases between. TCRdb's copy holds only in-frame clones and misses some; the assay was immunoSEQ multiplex PCR. The data contain some 120,000 clones, 80% to 90% of them singletons. The source material was peripheral blood, sampled on day 0 of AZD1222 vaccination. The receptor was isolated from an adult in good health. The V and J genes are TRBV9 and TRBJ1-1; D gene uncertain. CDR3 in amino acids: CASSPPWDTEAFF. DNA of the CDR3: TGTGCCAGCAGCCCCCCCTGGGACACTGAAGCTTTCTTT.